The 29 T cell receptor beta chains in this list originate from one sample, sequenced in a study of blood T cell repertoires in COVID-19. Produced via immunoSEQ multiplex PCR; TCRdb's table is partial and in-frame only. This repertoire shows about 280,000 clones, roughly 90% found once; its top ten account for 0.9% to 1%. Sequencing input: peripheral blood. The receptors shown here come from a woman in her 40s who had recovered from COVID-19.

This rearrangement joins TRBV28 to TRBJ1-5; no clear D gene. The CDR3 runs 13 residues. The germline gives CDR1 MDHEN, CDR2 SYDVKM. Trimming stripped 6 bases from V and 6 bases from J, with 12 bases between. The CDR3 sequence is CASSRPAGQPQHF. The DNA for the CDR3 is TGTGCCAGCAGCCGGCCCGCGGGTCAGCCCCAGCATTTT.

CDR3 residues: CASSPPFTEAFF. The DNA of the CDR3 is TGTGCCAGCAGTCCTCCCTTTACTGAAGCTTTCTTT. The V and J genes are TRBV6-4 and TRBJ1-1; D gene ambiguous. The CDR3 is 12 residues long. V was pared by 5 bases and J by 5 bases, with 9 bases between. The V gene's germline CDR1 is MRHNA and CDR2 SNTAGT.

This chain joins TRBV23-1 and TRBJ1-1; possibly TRBD1 for D (6 bases). TRBV23-1 is an open reading frame whose function is uncertain. With 0 bases removed from V and 10 bases from J, the gap between germline ends came to 18 bases. This CDR3 contains 15 residues. DNA for the CDR3: TGCGCCAGCAGTCAATCGGGCCAGGGGATAGAAGTAGCTTTCTTT. This gives the protein CASSQSGQGIEVAFF.

This chain joins TRBV18 and TRBJ2-7; the match to TRBD1 covers 8 bases. The V and J ends lost 6 bases and 4 bases, in that order; junction bases with no gene match: 8. Looked up from germline, CDR1 is KGHSH and CDR2 is LQKENI. This CDR3 comprises 14 residues. Here the CDR3 DNA reads TGTGCCAGCTCTTACGGACAGGGCCATTACGAGCAGTACTTC. It is translated as CASSYGQGHYEQYF.

The chain uses TRBV5-4 and TRBJ2-7; 7 bases agree with TRBD2. The V segment lost 1 base and the J segment 3 bases; nucleotides outside the gene matches: 1. The germline gives CDR1 SGHNT, CDR2 YYREEE (reference sequence). The CDR3 sequence is 13 residues long. As DNA, the CDR3 is TGTGCCAGCAGCTTGCGCGGGAGCTACGAGCAGTACTTC. Translated, it gives CASSLRGSYEQYF. The complete variable domain, with remaining parts taken from reference TRBV5-4 and TRBJ2-7, reads ETGVTQSPTHLIKTRGQQVTLRCSSQSGHNTVSWYQQALGQGPQFIFQYYREEENGRGNFPPRFSGLQFPNYSSELNVNALELDDSALYLCASSLRGSYEQYFGPGTRLTVT.

The rearrangement links TRBV18 to TRBJ1-5; D is uncertain. V lost 5 bases to trimming and J lost 6 bases, with 14 bases between them. Germline CDR1 and CDR2: KGHSH and LQKENI. This CDR3 spans 14 amino acids. The CDR3 spells CASSNSPQLQPQHF. CDR3 nucleotide sequence: TGTGCCAGCTCAAATAGCCCCCAGCTTCAGCCCCAGCATTTT.

Only one count was recorded for this clone. CDR3 loop: CASSATAYSGNTIYF. Written as DNA, the CDR3 is TGTGCCAGCAGTGCGACAGCCTACTCTGGAAACACCATATATTTT. This rearrangement joins TRBV7-2 to TRBJ1-3; D perhaps matches TRBD1 (5 bases). The germline CDR1 and CDR2 sequences are SGHTA and FQGNSA. V lost 6 bases and J lost 0, with 12 bases in between. This CDR3 is built from 15 residues.

The CDR3 region is CASSLLGGNGQNYNEQFF. Written as DNA, the CDR3 is TGTGCCAGCAGCCTCCTGGGAGGGAACGGACAAAACTACAATGAGCAGTTCTTC. This rearrangement joins TRBV9 to TRBJ2-1, with 7 bases identical to TRBD2. Per the germline V gene, CDR1 is SGDLS and CDR2 is YYNGEE. This CDR3 has 18 amino acids. J gave up 3 bases and V 4 bases, and 16 bases lay outside the gene matches.

The rearrangement uses TRBV5-1 and TRBJ1-5; 7 positions match TRBD1. The CDR3 sequence is 18 residues long. J lost 6 bases, V lost 2 bases, and 17 bases had no gene match. From germline, CDR1 is SGHRS and CDR2 YFSETQ. CDR3 sequence: CASSFSDRVFFVRQPQHF. The CDR3 bases are TGCGCCAGCAGCTTTTCAGACAGGGTTTTTTTCGTCCGTCAGCCCCAGCATTTT.

The chain is built from TRBV27 and TRBJ2-2; TRBD2 matches at 9 bases. The CDR3 consists of 19 residues. The germline CDR1 and CDR2 sequences are MNHEY and SMNVEV (reference sequence). Germline trimming cut 5 bases from V and 0 bases from J; bases unmatched to any gene: 13. The CDR3 is CASSPHRGSGSSNTGELFF. The CDR3 DNA follows: TGTGCCAGCAGTCCCCACCGTGGTAGCGGGAGTTCGAACACCGGGGAGCTGTTTTTT.

The chain carries TRBV18 and TRBJ2-3; TRBD2 matches 12 bases. The V segment lost 3 bases and the J segment 0 bases; nucleotides outside the gene matches: 7. Per germline, CDR1 KGHSH and CDR2 LQKENI. CDR3 length equals 18 residues. As DNA, the CDR3 is TGTGCCAGCTCACCGACAGGACTAGCGGGAACTAGCACAGATACGCAGTATTTT. Translating gives CASSPTGLAGTSTDTQYF.

The chain combines TRBV27 with TRBJ1-4, with 12 nucleotides matching TRBD1. With V trimmed by 3 bases and J by 8 bases, 4 bases remained unmatched. Germline V gene data show CDR1 as MNHEY and CDR2 as SMNVEV (reference sequence). The CDR3 extends over 15 amino acids. CDR3 nucleotides: TGTGCCAGCAGTTTCTGGGGACAGGGGGCCGAAAAACTGTTTTTT. This encodes CASSFWGQGAEKLFF.

The chain joins TRBV11-3 to TRBJ2-1; no definite D call. The CDR3 length is 15 residues. The germline V and J ends were trimmed by 1 base and 5 bases, with 12 bases remaining between them. Germline V lookup: CDR1 SGHNT, CDR2 YENEEA. CDR3 coding DNA: TGTGCCAGCAGCTTAGTTTTCGGTATCCACAATGAGCAGTTCTTC. This translates into CASSLVFGIHNEQFF.

V gene TRBV11-3 combines with J gene TRBJ1-3; 7 bases are shared with TRBD1. Germline V lookup: CDR1 SGHNT, CDR2 YENEEA. CDR3 length: 15 amino acids. Unmatched junction bases numbered 8, after V lost 5 bases and J lost 4 bases. The CDR3 reads CASSRTGTAGNTIYF. The CDR3 region has the DNA TGTGCCAGCAGCCGAACCGGGACAGCCGGAAACACCATATATTTT. The variable domain in full, with the rest retrieved from reference TRBV11-3 and TRBJ1-3, is EAGVVQSPRYKIIEKKQPVAFWCNPISGHNTLYWYLQNLGQGPELLIRYENEEAVDDSQLPKDRFSAERLKGVDSTLKIQPAELGDSAVYLCASSRTGTAGNTIYFGEGSWLTVV.

This rearrangement joins TRBV2 to TRBJ2-7; possible D gene TRBD1, 7 bases. Germline lookup yields CDR1 SNHLY and CDR2 FYNNEI. CDR3 length equals 16 residues. The V end was cut by 2 bases, the J end by 4 bases, with 18 bases between. DNA of the CDR3: TGTGCCAGCAGTGAAAGTGGAGGGGGCCGGGTTTACGAGCAGTACTTC. This gives the protein CASSESGGGRVYEQYF.

There are a few counts of this clone. The J gene is TRBJ2-5, the V gene TRBV5-1; a possible D gene is TRBD1 (6 bases). CDR1 and CDR2 (germline): SGHRS, YFSETQ. The V end was cut by 0 bases, the J end by 5 bases, with 14 bases between. This CDR3 has 15 amino acids. Written as DNA, the CDR3 is TGCGCCAGCAGCTTGGGGCCAGGGGAAGGCGAGACCCAGTACTTC. Translation: CASSLGPGEGETQYF.

This clone appeared once. The rearrangement uses TRBV2 and TRBJ2-2; 7 nucleotides agree with TRBD1. The CDR3 is 17 residues long. With 6 bases clipped from V and 1 base from J, the junction kept 11 bases outside the gene matches. Per germline, CDR1 SNHLY and CDR2 FYNNEI. CDR3: CASSTPEGGGNTGELFF. The DNA for the CDR3 is TGTGCCAGCAGCACACCTGAAGGGGGCGGGAACACCGGGGAGCTGTTTTTT. The entire variable domain, with the rest obtained from reference TRBV2 and TRBJ2-2, is as follows: EPEVTQTPSHQVTQMGQEVILRCVPISNHLYFYWYRQILGQKVEFLVSFYNNEISEKSEIFDDQFSVERPDGSNFTLKIRSTKLEDSAMYFCASSTPEGGGNTGELFFGEGSRLTVL.

This rearrangement joins TRBV9 to TRBJ2-2; 9 bases are shared with TRBD2. The V gene's germline CDR1 is SGDLS and CDR2 YYNGEE. The CDR3 covers 16 residues. With V trimmed by 0 bases and J by 6 bases, 6 bases remained unmatched. CDR3 coding DNA: TGTGCCAGCAGCGTAGGGGTAGCGGGAGTGCCCGGGGAGCTGTTTTTT. Protein sequence: CASSVGVAGVPGELFF.

This sequence joins TRBV10-3 and TRBJ1-6; 7 bases are shared with TRBD1. The CDR3 runs 15 residues. Losses at the gene ends were 6 bases for V and 14 bases for J; bases not matched to a gene: 16. Germline lookup yields CDR1 ENHRY and CDR2 SYGVKD. The CDR3 is CAIREQGLGGSALHF. The CDR3 DNA follows: TGTGCCATCAGAGAACAGGGGCTTGGTGGATCGGCCCTCCACTTT.

This clone was seen a few times. The chain combines TRBV5-4 with TRBJ2-7; D gene uncertain. This CDR3 region has 14 residues. The V gene lost 0 bases and the J gene lost 3 bases, with 10 bases spanning the gap. Germline CDR1 is SGHNT and CDR2 is YYREEE (reference sequence). The chain's CDR3 is CASSLGLGSYEQYF. CDR3 DNA: TGTGCCAGCAGCTTGGGACTCGGAAGCTACGAGCAGTACTTC.

The J gene is TRBJ2-5, the V gene TRBV7-3, with 9 bases identical to TRBD2. This CDR3 has 15 residues. The ends lost 5 bases at V and 5 bases at J; junction bases unmatched: 9. Germline V gene data show CDR1 as SGHTA and CDR2 as FQGTGA. The CDR3: CASSPQAGGIETQYF. CDR3 DNA: TGTGCCAGCAGCCCCCAGGCGGGAGGGATTGAGACCCAGTACTTC. The variable domain in full, with the rest retrieved from reference TRBV7-3 and TRBJ2-5, is GAGVSQTPSNKVTEKGKYVELRCDPISGHTALYWYRQSLGQGPEFLIYFQGTGAADDSGLPNDRFFAVRPEGSVSTLKIQRTERGDSAVYLCASSPQAGGIETQYFGPGTRLLVL.

The rearrangement joins TRBV28 to TRBJ1-1, with 9 bases lining up with TRBD1. CDR1 MDHEN and CDR2 SYDVKM come from the germline V gene. This CDR3 has 14 amino acids. The ends lost 6 bases at V and 2 bases at J; junction bases unmatched: 4. The CDR3 nucleotides are TGTGCCAGCAGCCGGACAGGGGCAAACACTGAAGCTTTCTTT. It translates to CASSRTGANTEAFF.

The chain is built from TRBV11-2 and TRBJ2-3, with a possible D match to TRBD1 (6 bases). The CDR3 has 16 amino acids. The germline V gene encodes CDR1 SGHAT and CDR2 FQNNGV. Trimming took 2 bases from V and 5 from J, leaving 17 bases between them. The CDR3 is CASSLITAGAVDTQYF. CDR3 coding DNA: TGTGCCAGCAGCTTAATAACGGCAGGGGCGGTAGATACGCAGTATTTT.

Here the CDR3 DNA reads TGTGCCAGCAGTTCGGGACAGGGAAGATACAATGAGCAGTTCTTC. Protein sequence: CASSSGQGRYNEQFF. The chain uses TRBV27 and TRBJ2-1; 9 positions agree with TRBD1. Trimming removed 4 bases from V and 4 bases from J; junction bases left unmatched: 5. Germline V gene data show CDR1 as MNHEY and CDR2 as SMNVEV (reference sequence). The CDR3 consists of 15 residues.

The chain joins TRBV7-2 to TRBJ2-5, with D tentatively TRBD2 (6 bases). Trimming stripped 3 bases from V and 4 bases from J, with 9 bases between. The CDR3 runs to 13 residues. CDR1 SGHTA and CDR2 FQGNSA come from the germline V gene. This CDR3 is CASSFVGGETQYF. The CDR3 DNA reads as TGTGCCAGCAGCTTTGTGGGGGGAGAGACCCAGTACTTC. Filled out from reference TRBV7-2 and TRBJ2-5, the complete variable domain reads GAGVSQSPSNKVTEKGKDVELRCDPISGHTALYWYRQSLGQGLEFLIYFQGNSAPDKSGLPSDRFSAERTGGSVSTLTIQRTQQEDSAVYLCASSFVGGETQYFGPGTRLLVL.

The chain uses TRBV19 and TRBJ2-4, with D hard to call. The V gene lost 1 base and the J gene lost 1 base, with 5 bases spanning the gap. CDR1 and CDR2 (germline): LNHDA, SQIVND (reference sequence). CDR3 length equals 14 residues. CDR3 in amino acids: CASSIVGAKNIQYF. DNA of the CDR3: TGTGCCAGTAGTATAGTTGGCGCCAAAAACATTCAGTACTTC. Based on the CDR3 plus reference TRBV19 and TRBJ2-4, the full variable domain is DGGITQSPKYLFRKEGQNVTLSCEQNLNHDAMYWYRQDPGQGLRLIYYSQIVNDFQKGDIAEGYSVSREKKESFPLTVTSAQKNPTAFYLCASSIVGAKNIQYFGAGTRLSVL.

This clone was seen a single time. This chain links TRBV6-4 with TRBJ1-5; maybe TRBD1 (5 bases). The V end lost 2 bases, the J end lost 0 bases, and 11 bases lay between the germline ends. The length of the CDR3 is 16 residues. The germline V gene encodes CDR1 MRHNA and CDR2 SNTAGT. CDR3 loop: CASSDLGRYSNQPQHF. CDR3 DNA: TGTGCCAGCAGTGACCTGGGGCGTTATAGCAATCAGCCCCAGCATTTT.

The rearrangement uses TRBV7-9 and TRBJ2-3, with D possibly being TRBD1 (5 bases). CDR1 is SEHNR, CDR2 FQNEAQ, per germline (reference sequence). The length of the CDR3 is 12 residues. V lost 10 bases to trimming and J lost 3 bases, with 11 bases between them. The CDR3 protein is CATTGRTDTQYF. The CDR3 region has the DNA TGTGCCACAACAGGCCGTACAGATACGCAGTATTTT. Complete variable domain (other parts from reference TRBV7-9 and TRBJ2-3): DTGVSQNPRHKITKRGQNVTFRCDPISEHNRLYWYRQTLGQGPEFLTYFQNEAQLEKSRLLSDRFSAERPKGSFSTLEIQRTEQGDSAMYLCATTGRTDTQYFGPGTRLTVL.

The chain combines TRBV19 with TRBJ2-5, with a weak D call TRBD1 (5 bases). Trimming pared 0 bases from V and 5 bases from J, leaving 16 bases between. The CDR3 length is 16 residues. Per the germline V gene, CDR1 is LNHDA and CDR2 is SQIVND (reference sequence). The CDR3 is CASSIEGRTKGETQYF. The CDR3 region has the DNA TGTGCCAGTAGTATAGAGGGCAGAACCAAGGGGGAGACCCAGTACTTC.